This T cell receptor (beta chain) is from a study of Ad26.COV2.S vaccination and SARS-CoV-2 variants (dated by TCRdb to 2020 to 2022). With regard to the full study: Donors in the vaccine arm were drawn from COV1001, a multicentre, randomized, double-blind, placebo-controlled phase I-IIa trial testing Ad26.COV2.S in healthy adults. Dosing of Ad26.COV2.S was intramuscular, at either 5x10^10 or 1x10^11 viral particles, delivered as one shot or as two shots spaced 56 days apart. Sequencing of the TCRbeta repertoire served to evaluate the specificity and breadth of SARS-CoV-2-reactive T cell receptors following Ad26.COV2.S vaccination. A total of 32 samples were included in the TCR-sequenced set, comprising some 20 Ad26.COV2.S vaccine recipients, 5 placebo recipients and 8 SARS-CoV-2 convalescent individuals. Participants in the trial were split at random into five groups of five each, receiving low-dose or high-dose Ad26.COV2.S once or twice, or else placebo on both occasions. Investigators did not know the trial group allocation while performing experiments and assessing outcomes.

The CDR3 numbers 15 residues from cysteine through phenylalanine. Only the CDR3 part of the read is kept: 45 bases, read in frame from the first base. CDR1 and CDR2 are drawn from the germline V gene: SGHRS, YFSETQ. At the junction V is shortened by 0 bases and J by 3 bases, with 13 bases in between. The full study reports these points: The study was not powered to compare responses between vaccine doses or regimens. Higher spike-specific TCR breadth was observed in Ad26.COV2.S recipients than in placebo recipients (P = 0.0014). The authors noted that the TCR breadth and depth analyses may have underestimated total T cell responses. Vaccine and placebo recipients had similar non-spike TCR breadth, a finding consistent with the vaccine containing only spike. After vaccination, spike-specific CD8+ and CD4+ T cell responses were reported to show substantial breadth.

The immunoSEQ Assay was the method used to sequence TCRbeta CDR3 regions. After extraction, genomic DNA underwent amplification by bias-controlled multiplex PCR, followed by high-throughput sequencing. The authors' pipeline ran thus. Collapsing and filtering of sequences were performed to quantify the absolute abundance of each unique TCRbeta CDR3 region. T cell fraction was estimated by normalizing TCRbeta template counts to usable DNA, which was measured by amplifying reference genes present in all nucleated cells. Repertoire TCRs were annotated as SARS-CoV-2-specific when V gene, CDR3 amino acid sequence and J gene were exactly matched to a known reactive TCR set. MIRA supplied the reference SARS-CoV-2 TCR set, which was filtered for enrichment in COVID-19-positive ImmuneCODE repertoires so that public or cross-reactive TCRs were removed. Using the MIRA antigens, annotated TCRs were further analysed by specific ORF or by position within an ORF. Breadth was defined as the number of annotated unique rearrangements divided by the total number of unique productive rearrangements, and depth was defined as the summed frequency of the annotated unique rearrangements. Two-sided Wilcoxon rank-sum tests were used to compare TCR breadth between groups. The table comes from immuneACCESS by way of TCRdb, which keeps in-frame sequences with V and J called. Part of the clones is missing from these tables; in studies checked, under half for an unresolved V gene and the rest for unknown reasons. The V and J calls and clone size were taken over from that table, and D and trimming were inferred from the DNA. The sample table records 300,000 to 400,000 clones; about nine tenths of these occur just once. Of the sample, roughly 3.2% falls within the top ten clones.

Points on this clone: The clone's antigen remains unknown. Base quality data are lacking; no much larger clone is found one base away.

What this sample's treatment or condition label stands for: over 15 received Ad26.COV2.S at low or high dose, single or two shots; about 5 received placebo; per-sample allocation not given. Repertoires of vaccine and placebo recipients were sequenced from samples collected on day 63 after the first injection. Cohort 1b enrolled 20 to 30 adults aged 18-55 years at a single site in Boston, USA, between 29 July and 7 August 2020. Ad26.COV2.S was a replication-incompetent adenovirus type 26 vector expressing a prefusion-stabilized SARS-CoV-2 spike protein from the original Wuhan strain. The specimen was peripheral blood, collected in a trial of Ad26.COV2.S vaccine versus placebo. The source of this sequence is a person between 18 and 65 years old who received the Ad26.COV2.S COVID-19 vaccine or a placebo. The rearranged chain carries TRBV5-1 and TRBJ2-7; a tentative D call is TRBD2 (6 bases match). The DNA is as follows: TGCGCCAGCAGCTTGGTGGGGGGAATGATCTACGAGCAGTACTTC. Translated, this gives CASSLVGGMIYEQYF.